These 13 T cell receptor beta chains were sequenced from one sample in a study of blood T cells in healthy people across ages. It was with a sample-barcoded 5' primer and a J-beta primer mix that a second PCR of roughly 7 to 12 cycles was run. TCRdb ran MiXCR on the 5' RACE reads and lists one entry per CDR3 protein. The repertoire holds around 1,000,000 distinct CDR3 sequences, roughly a quarter seen once, with approximately 0.75% in the top ten. This sample also belongs to another study, concerning T cells of mothers and their children.

The sequenced material came from blood. These receptors were collected from a girl aged 2-9 years in good health.

This chain joins TRBV6-6 and TRBJ2-1; 7 bases are a match to TRBD2. This CDR3 region has 12 residues. CDR1 and CDR2 from the germline V gene are MNHNY and SVGAGI (reference sequence). Losses at the gene ends were 6 bases for V and 10 bases for J; bases not matched to a gene: 6. This CDR3 is CASSLEGLEQFF. CDR3 in DNA: TGTGCCAGCAGCCTAGAGGGACTAGAGCAGTTCTTC.

This clonotype was picked up one time. The V and J genes are TRBV5-1 and TRBJ2-1; the D call may be TRBD1 or TRBD2 (5 bases each). Germline V gene data show CDR1 as SGHRS and CDR2 as YFSETQ. V lost 4 bases to trimming and J lost 2 bases, with 16 bases between them. The CDR3 runs 16 residues. Here the CDR3 DNA reads TGCGCCAGCAGCCTCACGGGACCACTCACCTACAATGAGCAGTTCTTC. This codes for CASSLTGPLTYNEQFF.

The table lists this clonotype with a few counts. The rearrangement links TRBV29-1 to TRBJ2-5; the D gene is possibly TRBD2 (5 bases). The CDR3 runs 11 residues. Germline loops: CDR1 SQVTM, CDR2 ANQGSEA. The V gene lost 4 bases and the J gene lost 7 bases, with 10 bases spanning the gap. Here the CDR3 DNA reads TGCAGCGTTGTTCGAGGAGGGACCCAGTACTTC. Translation gives CSVVRGGTQYF.

The chain is built from TRBV14 and TRBJ1-1; no clear D. The germline CDR1 and CDR2 sequences are SGHDN and FVKESK. This CDR3 has 11 residues. V was shortened by 4 bases and J by 7 bases, with 7 bases between the two germline ends. The CDR3 region is CASSPRNEAFF. The DNA for the CDR3 is TGTGCCAGCAGCCCGAGAAATGAAGCTTTCTTT.

This chain connects TRBV7-3 to TRBJ1-2; TRBD1 matches at 7 bases. J gave up 6 bases and V 5 bases, and 9 bases lay outside the gene matches. The CDR3 contains 14 residues. Germline V gene data show CDR1 as SGHTA and CDR2 as FQGTGA. CDR3 in amino acids: CASSNTGTADGYTF. CDR3 DNA: TGTGCCAGCAGCAACACCGGGACAGCAGATGGCTACACCTTC.

The gene calls are TRBV7-8 and TRBJ2-2, with TRBD1 matching over 7 bases. Germline CDR1 SGHVS, CDR2 FQNEAQ. CDR3 length equals 13 residues. CDR3 in DNA: TGTGTGGGGCAGGGGGATAGGACCGGGGAGCTGTTTTTT. This gives the protein CVGQGDRTGELFF. Full variable domain (remainder filled in from reference TRBV7-8 and TRBJ2-2): GAGVSQSPRYKVAKRGQDVALRCDPISGHVSLFWYQQALGQGPEFLTYFQNEAQLDKSGLPSDRFFAERPEGSVSTLKIQRTQQEDSAVYLCVGQGDRTGELFFGEGSRLTVL.

This clonotype was observed a single time. The V and J genes are TRBV5-1 and TRBJ1-1; 11 positions match TRBD1. There are 17 residues in the CDR3. Germline lookup yields CDR1 SGHRS and CDR2 YFSETQ. With V trimmed by 0 bases and J by 6 bases, 10 bases remained unmatched. CDR3 DNA sequence: TGCGCCAGCAGCTTGGTGGGACAGGGGGTTTTGGACTCTGAAGCTTTCTTT. This encodes CASSLVGQGVLDSEAFF. Based on the CDR3 plus reference TRBV5-1 and TRBJ1-1, the full variable domain is KAGVTQTPRYLIKTRGQQVTLSCSPISGHRSVSWYQQTPGQGLQFLFEYFSETQRNKGNFPGRFSGRQFSNSRSEMNVSTLELGDSALYLCASSLVGQGVLDSEAFFGQGTRLTVV.

This chain joins TRBV3-1 and TRBJ1-5; D perhaps matches TRBD1 (6 bases). Trimming cost V 2 bases and J 6 bases, with 11 bases left between them. Germline V CDR1 and CDR2: LGHDT, YNNKEL (reference sequence). This CDR3 spans 14 amino acids. DNA of the CDR3: TGTGCCAGCAGCCAACGACAGGTTGCTCAGCCCCAGCATTTT. This codes for CASSQRQVAQPQHF.

This clonotype was seen a few times. V usage is TRBV7-2 and J usage is TRBJ2-4; TRBD2 might be the D (6 bases). This CDR3 is built from 16 residues. The V gene lost 4 bases and the J gene lost 3 bases, with 16 bases spanning the gap. Germline-derived CDR1 and CDR2 are SGHTA and FQGNSA. The CDR3 nucleotides are TGTGCCAGCAGCTCCAACTACCAGGAGGGCAAAAACATTCAGTACTTC. Its translation is CASSSNYQEGKNIQYF.

Remarks on this clonotype: A read error may produce the germline difference seen at one junction end. The rearrangement uses TRBV6-5 and TRBJ1-2; D not resolved. The CDR3 totals 15 residues. CDR1 is MNHEY and CDR2 is SVGAGI in the germline V gene. This chain's CDR3 is CAGSYSGTANYGYTF. CDR3 nucleotides: TGTGCCGGCAGTTACTCTGGAACCGCTAACTATGGCTACACCTTC.

The rearrangement links TRBV28 to TRBJ2-6; D unresolved. Per germline, CDR1 MDHEN and CDR2 SYDVKM. Trimming shortened V by 6 bases and J by 2 bases, and 11 bases separated the two germline ends. The CDR3 length is 15 residues. The CDR3 spells CASSSLRTGANVLTF. The CDR3, as DNA: TGTGCCAGCAGCTCTCTCAGGACTGGGGCCAACGTCCTGACTTTC.

This clonotype has more than one count but fewer than ten. The gene calls are TRBV7-9 and TRBJ2-2, with D possibly being TRBD1 or TRBD2 (5 bases each). Per germline, CDR1 SEHNR and CDR2 FQNEAQ (reference sequence). The V gene lost 2 bases and the J gene lost 5 bases, with 9 bases spanning the gap. The CDR3 consists of 14 residues. CDR3 sequence: CASSLIRETGELFF. For the CDR3, the DNA is TGTGCCAGCAGCTTAATCAGGGAGACCGGGGAGCTGTTTTTT.

This clonotype was found a few times. The rearrangement uses TRBV7-9 and TRBJ2-3; 8 nucleotides align to TRBD2. CDR1 SEHNR and CDR2 FQNEAQ come from the germline V gene (reference sequence). This CDR3 is 18 amino acids long. The junction had 15 bases not matched to a gene; V was cut back by 1 base and J by 6 bases. In DNA, the CDR3 is TGTGCCAGCAGCTTAGGTTCCGGGACTAGAATTTTTTCGGATACGCAGTATTTT. Translated, it gives CASSLGSGTRIFSDTQYF.